The 21 T cell receptor beta chains below all came from one sample that was sequenced in a study of T cell clonality in common variable immunodeficiency. Assay used: immunoSEQ multiplex PCR; TCRdb lists only in-frame clones, some missing. The sample was found to contain roughly 42,000 clones, and every one recurs. Source material: peripheral blood mononuclear cells. The origin of the receptors is a person aged 18 to 75 in good health.

This clone appeared many times. The read ends 3 residues shy of where the CDR3 ends; the end is completed using the germline J gene. This sequence joins TRBV20-1 and TRBJ2-7; TRBD2 matches 10 bases. Germline V gives CDR1 DFQATT, CDR2 SNEGSKA (reference sequence). Trimming took 4 bases from V and 5 from J; bases not matched to a gene: 11. CDR3 size: 15 residues. The CDR3 loop is CSANSGASGGNEQYF. The CDR3 bases that were read are TGCAGTGCTAACTCAGGGGCTAGCGGGGGCAACGAG.

This clone occurred many times. The read ends 3 residues early relative to the CDR3; the germline J gene fills the gap. The V call is TRBV12-3 or TRBV12-4, the J call TRBJ1-1, with D tentatively TRBD1 (5 bases). The CDR3 runs to 14 residues. V lost 1 base and J 0 bases, leaving 6 bases between the germline ends. This CDR3 is CASSLGDLNTEAFF. The part of the CDR3 DNA that was read is TGTGCCAGCAGTTTAGGGGACTTGAACACTGAA.

Many counts were recorded for this clone. The read stops 3 residues short of the end of the CDR3; the missing end is completed from the germline J gene. This chain uses TRBV5-6 with TRBJ2-3, with 7 nucleotides matching TRBD1. Trimming took 3 bases from V and 1 from J; bases not matched to a gene: 5. Germline loops: CDR1 SGHDT, CDR2 YYEEEE. The CDR3 length is 15 residues. The part of the CDR3 DNA that was read is TGTGCCAGCAGCTATCGGGACAGACGCACAGATACG. This encodes CASSYRDRRTDT. The entire CDR3 is CASSYRDRRTDTQYF. Looking up the rest from reference TRBV5-6 and TRBJ2-3 gives the full variable domain: DAGVTQSPTHLIKTRGQQVTLRCSPKSGHDTVSWYQQALGQGPQFIFQYYEEEERQRGNFPDRFSGHQFPNYSSELNVNALLLGDSALYLCASSYRDRRTDTQYFGPGTRLTVL.

This clone was observed at least ten times. The observed sequence ends 3 residues before the CDR3 terminus, with the missing tail filled in from the germline J gene. The chain has TRBV7-2 and TRBJ2-1, with 10 bases fitting TRBD2. The trim removed 4 bases at V and 2 bases at J, leaving 2 bases unmatched. Germline V gene lookup returns CDR1 SGHTA and CDR2 FQGNSA. This CDR3 region has 15 residues. Here the CDR3 reads CASSSLAGAYNEQFF. The CDR3 DNA, read in part, is TGTGCCAGCAGCTCCCTAGCGGGGGCCTACAATGAG.

This clone was counted at least ten times. The sequenced fragment ends 3 residues before the CDR3 boundary, so the rest is inferred from the germline J gene. This sequence joins TRBV6-4 and TRBJ2-7, with TRBD2 matching over 16 bases. V lost 4 bases and J lost 1; bases outside the gene matches: 7. The length of the CDR3 is 18 residues. The germline V gene has CDR1 MRHNA and CDR2 SNTAGT. CDR3: CASSVSPGLAGGSYEQYF. The CDR3 bases that were read are TGTGCCAGCAGTGTCTCCCCGGGACTAGCGGGGGGGTCCTACGAG.

In its sample, this clone was seen many times. The read falls 3 residues short of the CDR3 end, and the missing part is taken from the germline J gene. The rearrangement links TRBV14 to TRBJ2-1, with D hard to call. Germline V lookup: CDR1 SGHDN, CDR2 FVKESK. Trimming cost V 1 base and J 3 bases, with 4 bases left between them. This CDR3 contains 13 residues. The sequenced CDR3 bases are TGTGCCAGCAGCCAAGGACTCTACAATGAG. As protein: CASSQGLYNE. The CDR3 in full is CASSQGLYNEQFF.

In this sample, this clone turned up a few times. The CDR3 spells CASSFQQGARAFF. The part of the CDR3 DNA that was read is TGTGCCAGCAGCTTTCAACAGGGGGCTCGG. This chain connects TRBV11-1 to TRBJ1-1; 9 bases are a match to TRBD1. The read ends 3 residues early relative to the CDR3; the germline J gene fills the gap. This CDR3 has 13 amino acids. The V gene's germline CDR1 is SGHAT and CDR2 FQDESV (reference sequence).

This clone was observed many times. Incomplete CDR3 DNA: TGTGCCAGCAGCTCCGGGACAGGGCGCAATCAGCCC. It yields the protein CASSSGTGRNQP. The CDR3 in full is CASSSGTGRNQPQHF. The rearrangement joins TRBV7-2 to TRBJ1-5, with 9 positions matching TRBD1. The sequenced fragment ends 3 residues before the CDR3 boundary, so the rest is inferred from the germline J gene. The CDR3 length is 15 residues. The germline gives CDR1 SGHTA, CDR2 FQGNSA. The V segment lost 4 bases and the J segment 2 bases; nucleotides outside the gene matches: 3.

This clone was counted many times. The read terminates 3 residues ahead of where the CDR3 ends, so the germline J gene completes it. The chain employs TRBV3-1 (or the pseudogene TRBV3-2) and TRBJ2-3; D is ambiguous. Germline lookup yields CDR1 LGHDT and CDR2 YNNKEL (reference sequence). The CDR3 consists of 12 residues. CDR3 bases read: TGTGCCAGCAGTAGACTGGAAGAGACG. Residues: CASSRLEET. The whole CDR3 protein is CASSRLEETQYF.

This clone was recorded many times. The CDR3 loop is CSATGGGGNYGYTF. The CDR3 DNA, read in part, is TGCAGTGCTACGGGAGGAGGGGGTAACTATGGC. The gene calls are TRBV20-1 and TRBJ1-2, with D perhaps matching TRBD1 (6 bases). The read finishes 3 residues shy of the CDR3 end, and the germline J gene is used to complete it. Trimming removed 4 bases from V and 1 base from J, with 13 bases in between. In germline, CDR1 is DFQATT, CDR2 SNEGSKA (reference sequence). The CDR3 length is 14 residues.

There are a few counts of this clone. The DNA ends 3 residues before the CDR3 does, and the rest of the CDR3 is filled in from the germline J gene. The chain employs TRBV19 and TRBJ1-1; TRBD1 is a possible D gene (5 bases). Germline CDR1 is LNHDA and CDR2 is SQIVND (reference sequence). The CDR3 totals 14 residues. V lost 1 base and J 0 bases, leaving 6 bases between the germline ends. The DNA read from the CDR3 is TGTGCCAGTAGTATAGGGACATTGAACACTGAA. Residues: CASSIGTLNTE. The complete CDR3 protein is CASSIGTLNTEAFF.

At least ten counts were recorded for this clone. The read falls 3 residues short of the CDR3 end, and the missing part is taken from the germline J gene. This chain joins TRBV7-2 and TRBJ1-1; D is uncertain. Germline V gene lookup returns CDR1 SGHTA and CDR2 FQGNSA. The CDR3 runs to 13 residues. With 3 bases removed from V and 1 base from J, the gap between germline ends came to 6 bases. The CDR3 reads CASSLKQNTEAFF. The DNA read from the CDR3 is TGTGCCAGCAGCTTGAAACAGAACACTGAA.

This clone was observed at least ten times. Sequencing ends 3 residues short of the CDR3 end; the germline J gene provides the rest. This sequence joins TRBV19 and TRBJ2-7; the D gene is possibly TRBD1 (6 bases). V was trimmed by 4 bases and J by 3 bases, leaving 16 bases between them. Germline V gene data show CDR1 as LNHDA and CDR2 as SQIVND (reference sequence). This CDR3 has 15 amino acids. CDR3 protein: CASSTQLGQFYEQYF. The covered CDR3 bases are TGTGCCAGTAGTACTCAACTCGGACAGTTCTACGAG.

The table lists this clone with a few counts. The CDR3 is cut off 3 residues early in the read; its end comes from the germline J gene. The chain is built from TRBV7-6 and TRBJ2-4, with D unclear. This CDR3 has 14 residues. From germline, CDR1 is SGHVS and CDR2 FNYEAQ. CDR3 sequence reads: CASSLAEKGTGQYF. The DNA read from the CDR3 is TGTGCCAGCAGCTTAGCGGAAAAGGGTACTGGT.

This clone was seen ten or more times. The CDR3 goes on 3 residues after the read ends, and that part is filled in from the germline J gene. V usage is TRBV5-1 and J usage is TRBJ1-2; 7 bases agree with TRBD1. The germline V gene has CDR1 SGHRS and CDR2 YFSETQ. The junction had 6 bases not matched to a gene; V was cut back by 2 bases and J by 5 bases. CDR3 length: 14 residues. The DNA read from the CDR3 is TGCGCCAGCAGCTTTGGCAGGGGGGTTTATGGC. Encoded protein: CASSFGRGVYG. The whole CDR3 protein is CASSFGRGVYGYTF.

This clone has only a few counts. The read ends 3 residues early relative to the CDR3; the germline J gene fills the gap. The V call is TRBV30, the J call TRBJ1-2; 9 bases align to TRBD1. The CDR3 is 11 residues long. Germline-derived CDR1 and CDR2 are GTSNPN and SVGIG (reference sequence). The CDR3 region is CAWNRGRDYTF. Partial CDR3 DNA: TGTGCCTGGAACAGGGGGCGGGAC.

This clone has ten or more counts. The sequence runs out 3 residues before the end of the CDR3; the remainder is reconstructed from the germline J gene. The V call is TRBV6-1, the J call TRBJ1-1, with D maybe TRBD1 (5 bases). Germline V lookup: CDR1 MNHNS, CDR2 SASEGT. The CDR3 is 14 amino acids. The sequenced part of the CDR3 DNA is TGTGCCAGCAGTGGAGTTTTAGGGACTGTCGAA. This codes for CASSGVLGTVE. The whole CDR3 region reads CASSGVLGTVEAFF.

This clone was recorded at least ten times. The observed sequence ends 3 residues before the CDR3 terminus, with the missing tail filled in from the germline J gene. The chain employs TRBV2 and TRBJ1-5, with no clear D. Germline lookup yields CDR1 SNHLY and CDR2 FYNNEI. Trimming shortened V by 8 bases and J by 7 bases, and 15 bases separated the two germline ends. The CDR3 totals 13 residues. CDR3 region: CASGGRLRQPQHF. CDR3 DNA (partial): TGTGCCAGCGGCGGTAGGTTGAGGCAGCCC.

This clone was found many times. The missing CDR3 end, 3 residues past where the read stops, is filled in from the germline J gene. The chain is built from TRBV5-5 and TRBJ2-7; D ambiguous. The CDR3 runs to 13 residues. Trimming removed 0 bases from V and 5 bases from J, with 9 bases in between. Germline CDR1 is SGHKS and CDR2 is YYEKEE (reference sequence). The CDR3 bases that were read are TGTGCCAGCAGCTTGGCTTCGGCGGACGAG. Encoded protein: CASSLASADE. The full CDR3 protein is CASSLASADEQYF. The whole variable domain, filled in from reference TRBV5-5 and TRBJ2-7, reads DAGVTQSPTHLIKTRGQQVTLRCSPISGHKSVSWYQQVLGQGPQFIFQYYEKEERGRGNFPDRFSARQFPNYSSELNVNALLLGDSALYLCASSLASADEQYFGPGTRLTVT.

This clone was detected ten times or more. The read stops 3 residues short of the end of the CDR3; the missing end is completed from the germline J gene. The rearrangement links TRBV30 to TRBJ2-3; 8 bases are a match to TRBD2. V lost 2 bases and J lost 3; bases outside the gene matches: 4. The V gene's germline CDR1 is GTSNPN and CDR2 SVGIG (reference sequence). This CDR3 is built from 14 residues. The part of the CDR3 DNA that was read is TGTGCCTGGAGTAGGGGACTAGATACAGATACG. Its protein product is CAWSRGLDTDT. The CDR3 in its entirety is CAWSRGLDTDTQYF.

This clone showed up many times. This chain's CDR3 is CSVEVGQGLGNGYTF. The CDR3 bases that were read are TGCAGCGTTGAAGTAGGGCAGGGCTTGGGGAATGGC. This chain connects TRBV29-1 to TRBJ1-2, with TRBD1 as a possible D gene (5 bases). Read data end 3 residues before the CDR3 end; the end is taken from the germline J gene. The V end was cut by 1 base, the J end by 6 bases, with 18 bases between. Germline V gene lookup returns CDR1 SQVTM and CDR2 ANQGSEA. There are 15 residues in the CDR3.